Below are 8 T cell receptor beta chains sequenced from a single sample in a study of shared T cell receptors in the human thymus (dated by TCRdb to about 2021). The library was built by means of the immunoSEQ multiplex PCR assay. The immuneACCESS repertoire file appears here via TCRdb, limited to in-frame rearrangements. These files lack a portion of the clones; in checked studies, under half of the deficit traces to unresolved V genes, and the cause of the others is not known. The sample profile shows fewer than 700,000 clones; approximately 90% of them were found once. The ten largest make up about 0.01% of the sample. These data also formed part of another study, on human thymus T cells.

The sequencing input was thymocytes. The source of these receptors is a boy in the first two years of life with a congenital heart defect. Donor details come from another sample of the same person, matched by shared clones.

V is TRBV19 and J is TRBJ1-5; TRBD1 matches at 7 bases. The CDR3 has 17 residues. Germline V gene data show CDR1 as LNHDA and CDR2 as SQIVND (reference sequence). After removal of 8 bases from V and 0 bases from J, the junction contained 13 bases not matched to a gene. This CDR3 reads CASVGRDRDDSNQPQHF. Here the CDR3 DNA reads TGTGCCAGTGTGGGGCGGGACAGAGACGATAGCAATCAGCCCCAGCATTTT.

The chain joins TRBV28 to TRBJ2-1; 11 bases align to TRBD1. The CDR3 loop spans 15 amino acids. From germline, CDR1 is MDHEN and CDR2 SYDVKM. V shed 8 bases and J 9 bases; nucleotides not matched to a gene: 12. The CDR3 spells CASATSGQGGTEQFF. DNA of the CDR3: TGTGCCAGCGCTACTTCGGGACAGGGGGGCACTGAGCAGTTCTTC.

The V gene is TRBV5-4, the J gene TRBJ2-7, with 8 bases identical to TRBD1. V gave up 0 bases and J gave up 6 bases; unmatched junction bases: 5. In germline, CDR1 is SGHNT, CDR2 YYREEE (reference sequence). CDR3 size: 14 residues. CDR3 loop: CASSLETTGGEQYF. The CDR3 DNA reads as TGTGCCAGCAGCTTGGAAACTACAGGGGGCGAGCAGTACTTC.

The chain employs TRBV27 and TRBJ2-5, with D possibly TRBD2 on 5 matching bases. Germline CDR1 and CDR2: MNHEY and SMNVEV (reference sequence). The V end lost 3 bases, the J end lost 4 bases, and 15 bases lay between the germline ends. The CDR3 has 15 residues. The CDR3 is CASSFQPGDGETQYF. CDR3 in DNA: TGTGCCAGCAGTTTTCAACCCGGGGATGGAGAGACCCAGTACTTC.

The gene calls are TRBV28 and TRBJ1-5, with 7 bases that match TRBD1. Germline V gives CDR1 MDHEN, CDR2 SYDVKM. The CDR3 covers 16 residues. Trimming removed 6 bases from V and 7 bases from J; junction bases left unmatched: 15. CDR3 region: CASRVDRVDPRQPQHF. CDR3 coding DNA: TGTGCCAGCAGAGTTGACAGGGTGGACCCGCGGCAGCCCCAGCATTTT.

V and J are TRBV30 and TRBJ2-5; 11 bases fit TRBD2. Near its end, the DNA agrees better with TRBJ2-7, so the J call may be wrong. The CDR3 length is 17 residues. Per germline, CDR1 GTSNPN and CDR2 SVGIG (reference sequence). CDR3 in DNA: TGTGCCTGGAGTGTAACTAGCGGGAGACCCCCGGCCTACGAGCAGTACTTC. Translating gives CAWSVTSGRPPAYEQYF.

This clone came up once. The rearrangement uses TRBV14 and TRBJ1-4; 8 bases map to TRBD1. CDR3 size: 18 residues. The ends lost 3 bases at V and 0 bases at J; junction bases unmatched: 9. From germline, CDR1 is SGHDN and CDR2 FVKESK. The CDR3 nucleotides read TGTGCCAGCAGCCAGTCGGACAGGGTTGAAGCAACTAATGAAAAACTGTTTTTT. It specifies CASSQSDRVEATNEKLFF.

About this clone itself: The junction departs from the called germline gene at one end, perhaps through a read error. The gene calls are TRBV7-7 and TRBJ1-1; 7 bases fit TRBD1. The CDR3 spans 15 residues. The germline V gene encodes CDR1 SSHAT and CDR2 FNYEAQ (reference sequence). The CDR3: CASSFGTARNTEAFF. DNA of the CDR3: TGTGCTAGCAGCTTCGGGACAGCGAGAAACACTGAAGCTTTCTTT.